The clone carrying this T cell receptor (beta chain) was found a few times. Generated by immunoSEQ multiplex PCR, the TCRdb table keeps only in-frame clones and is missing some. The sample carries about 81,000 clones, 84% recorded once. These data belong to a study of blood T cell repertoires in COVID-19. The germline gives CDR1 MDHEN, CDR2 SYDVKM. Trimming took 8 bases from V and 4 from J; bases not matched to a gene: 9. CDR3 length equals 15 residues. The sample was peripheral blood. This clonotype was obtained from a human donor in a cohort sampled during active COVID-19. This chain uses TRBV28 with TRBJ2-3, with 10 positions matching TRBD2. Here the CDR3 DNA reads TGTGCCAGCTCCGGGGTAGCGGGGGGTTCAGATACGCAGTATTTT. Protein sequence: CASSGVAGGSDTQYF.